This TCR beta chain is drawn from a study of cytomegalovirus exposure and HLA in healthy donors (dated by TCRdb to about 2017). Notes on the research overall: In an earlier analysis of 550 to 750 of the donors, less than 350 Gb of sequence data and 90 million to 130 million unique TCR beta sequences from about 190 million T cells were reported. An early release covering roughly 640 HLA-typed donors comprised roughly 300 gigabases of sequencing data and approximately 85 million unique TCR sequences. In a later genetic analysis, genome-wide SNP genotypes for about 65% of the roughly 700 donors were used, and that subset was treated as a discovery cohort. Rather than using new phenotypic data, the later analysis identified candidate immune exposures from TCR beta sequences and from how often those sequences occurred across donors. Of the 300 to 400 genotyped donors, approximately 82% fell in the genetic ancestry cluster associated with self-reported Caucasian donors. To predict cytomegalovirus infection status, the study combined high-throughput TCR immunosequencing, statistical association of individual TCRs with disease status, and machine learning. HLA typing covered class I and class II loci at four-digit resolution. Every discovery cohort repertoire had been produced on one sequencing platform. Among 300 to 500 genotyped donors of the cohort, an average of approximately 240,000 unique TCR beta nucleotide sequences was sequenced per donor, of which approximately 19% were non-productive. Donor age, sex, ethnicity and CMV serostatus were compiled alongside the repertoire data. An earlier analysis of some 600 of the donors applied high-throughput TCR beta sequencing to assess whether each TCR beta V gene segment acted as functional or pseudogenic. Because of strong linkage in the cohort, a handful of DR-DQ haplotypes were treated as single units for association and clustering. Typing coverage varied by locus: roughly 629-640 donors for A, B, C, DRB1 and DQB1; under 550 for DQA1; 600 to 610 for DPA1; around 450 for DPB1. The study aimed to test whether cataloging public T cell receptors could reveal signatures of past pathogen exposure. In a later analysis, previously published TCR beta repertoires from hundreds of donors were re-analyzed and high-resolution HLA genotyping was added so that TCR occurrence patterns could be studied. The T cell repertoires of several hundred subjects were profiled by immunosequencing and related to cytomegalovirus serostatus. Besides the first cohort of approximately 670 subjects, a separate validation cohort made up of roughly 130 different subjects was used. General findings and caveats noted by the study authors: In a later analysis, about 16,000 TCR beta sequences were associated with specific HLA alleles at a false discovery rate of 0.05. The study gave a list of under 200 TCR beta chains associated with cytomegalovirus. In a later genetic analysis, fewer N-insertions in productive TCRs were reported among donors in an Asian-associated ancestry cluster than the roughly 710-donor mean. Across donors, most TCR sequences were observed very rarely, whereas some public TCRs were present in many individuals. A cluster of highly shared sequence variants was judged likely to be a technical artifact of the sequencing pipeline. In a later analysis, the rate of TCR association differed among HLA loci, with DRB1 alleles having the most associated TCRs and HLA-C alleles having the fewest. Compared with equally common non-associated chains, HLA-associated TCR beta chains in a later analysis were more clonally expanded and had lower generation probabilities. A few of the identified cytomegalovirus-associated TCR beta chains were confirmed in vitro to be specific for cytomegalovirus antigens. The cohort was sequenced for TCR beta chains only, and without alpha or paired-chain data the features that could be detected were limited. A further reported finding was that TCR beta sequences accurately predicted the HLA-A and HLA-B alleles for most subjects in the first cohort. About 15 rarely observed V segments, including chromosome 9 orphons, were excluded from the earlier analysis of several hundred of the donors because counts were too low. In an earlier analysis of some 640 of the donors, most TCR beta V segments were observed in productive rearrangements about 90% or about 30% of the time, broadly matching IMGT annotations. V-gene and J-gene trimming of TCR beta chains was associated with a missense DCLRE1C variant in a later genetic analysis, and the association was replicated in an independent cohort. Because HLA typing was missing for some donors at each locus, association tests included only the typed subset. When HLA alleles, especially DR and DQ, strongly co-occurred, TCR associations were difficult to assign to individual alleles. A later analysis found that most CMV-associated TCR beta chains appeared HLA-restricted, with HLA associations seemingly driven largely by CMV exposure. Some IMGT-functional V segments, including TRBV6-2 and TRBV6-3, could not be told apart with the 87-base-pair reads, so those segments were excluded. The only immune exposure information available for the cohort was CMV serostatus. The classifier was reported to diagnose cytomegalovirus status with high specificity and sensitivity in both the original and validation cohorts. In a later analysis, several top co-occurrence clusters were reported to appear linked to parvovirus B19, influenza, CMV and Epstein-Barr virus. It was suggested by the authors that the approach could potentially be generalized to other disease states and immunological phenotypes. Sequencing depth was assumed to be roughly uniform across donors in the presence/absence analyses, though that assumption may not hold. Correlated functional status among segregating V segments might be attributable to linkage disequilibrium, but an unknown experimental factor could not be ruled out.

In total, roughly 710 healthy bone marrow donors made up the cohort. Cohort members were all nominally healthy when sampled, although unrecorded immune exposures were likely present. The donor tested CMV seronegative and was one of the 352 seronegative cohort members. Every donor gave a peripheral blood sample, and the peripheral blood mononuclear cells from that sample were used for TCR beta sequencing. Genomic DNA extraction from the blood cell samples was performed with the Qiagen DNeasy Blood Extraction Kit. On this clone: Its antigen remains unidentified. No base-level quality is on record; no much larger clone is a single base apart.

There are 16 amino acids in the CDR3, from cysteine to phenylalanine inclusive. Only the CDR3 part of the read is kept: 48 bases, read in frame from the first base. The germline V and J ends show losses of 8 bases and 5 bases respectively, and no gene match explains 13 bases of the junction. CDR1 is given as GTSNPN and CDR2 as SVGIG, both from the germline V gene (reference sequence). Libraries were built with the immunoSEQ multiplex PCR assay. For the multiplex PCR, a mixture combining 60 forward primers for TCR Vbeta segments and 13 reverse primers for TCR Jbeta segments was used. The CDR3 region of rearranged TCR beta genes was amplified from genomic DNA by a multiplex PCR assay. On the Illumina HiSeq System, the amplified TCR beta libraries were sequenced as 87-base-pair reads. Per the source publication's procedure: A later analysis counted tens of millions of unique TCR beta chains across the 500 to 850 repertoires, and roughly 10 million of these chains were shared by at least two donors. To remove PCR and sequencing errors, raw reads were error-corrected and collapsed into unique sequences using a nearest-neighbor algorithm that merged closely related sequences. V, D and J gene segments were assigned by aligning CDR3 sequences to IMGT reference sequences. For a sequence to be retained, a match of at least six nucleotides was required to both a V gene segment and a J gene segment. Rearrangements were classified as productive when the CDR3 lacked stop codons and remained in frame with V and J, and all other rearrangements were classified as non-productive. CDR3 was defined by IMGT convention, running from the second conserved V-encoded cysteine to the conserved J-encoded phenylalanine. In an earlier analysis of more than 550 of the donors, sequences lacking an unambiguous match to a single V gene segment were excluded. In an earlier analysis of 500 to 750 of the donors, V segments were called functional above 56.7% productive rearrangements and were called segregating when the between-donor standard deviation exceeded 5%. A statistical classification framework was built for diagnosing cytomegalovirus status from the catalog of TCR beta chain sequences. V and J gene assignment, in a later analysis, came from comparing TCR nucleotide sequences with IMGT/GENE-DB human TR gene sequences. In a later analysis, CDR3 sequences and most-parsimonious VDJ recombination scenarios were assigned using the TCRdist pipeline. In a later analysis, each TCR beta chain was defined by its CDR3 amino acid sequence together with its V-gene family, and reads lacking a unique V-gene family were excluded. In a later analysis, around 600 highly shared, low-generation-probability nucleotide sequences were removed to address suspected cross-contamination and a sequencing artifact. A later analysis calculated a clonal expansion index for each public chain from normalized within-repertoire ranks of inferred template counts. Generation probabilities in a later analysis came from a VDJ recombination model fitted to out-of-frame rearrangements, and those results were checked against IGoR. Hypergeometric tests were used in a later analysis to score TCR-TCR, TCR-HLA and TCR-CMV co-occurrence, with a repertoire-size bias correction applied to the TCR pairs. False discovery rates were estimated in a later analysis by permuting HLA or CMV assignments 20 times. A later analysis grouped co-occurring TCRs with DBSCAN, adding TCRdist sequence similarity when clustering within HLA-allele-positive subsets. Co-occurrence clustering excluded repertoires with fewer than 30,000 or more than 120,000 public chains, plus five with anomalous nucleotide sharing. Drawn from immuneACCESS, this table holds only the in-frame rearrangements with V and J called that TCRdb kept. Clones are partly lost; checked studies trace under half to an unresolved V gene and leave the rest unexplained. V and J calls plus clone size are reproduced from that table; the DNA served to infer D and trimming. This sample has under 140,000 clones in its table, and roughly 80% of those were observed once. Together, the top ten hold approximately 1.3% of the sample.

Sequenced: PBMCs. The sequence was collected from a woman aged 25 to 39 in good health and CMV-seronegative. The V gene is TRBV30 and the J gene is TRBJ2-6, with 9 bases aligning to TRBD1. The CDR3 reads as follows: CAGRGQGVIRANVLTF. In nucleotide form, the sequence is TGTGCCGGCAGGGGACAGGGTGTTATTAGGGCCAACGTCCTGACTTTC.